This is a list of T cell receptor beta chains from one sample in a study of cytomegalovirus exposure and HLA in healthy donors. Only in-frame clones appear in the TCRdb table, and some are missing; sequencing was by immunoSEQ multiplex PCR. The data hold under 75,000 clones, with roughly 92% observed a single time. The sequenced material came from PBMCs. These receptors all come from a man between 18 and 35 years old in good health and CMV-seropositive. Both conserved end residues are part of each CDR3. Each record gives: clone size, J gene, D gene, CDR3 length, V gene, CDR3 DNA, CDR3 protein. A D gene is named only where the DNA matches it firmly. The size of a clone is reported for some rows only, either as once, few or many, or as a class for expanded clones.

NA | TRBJ1-1 | NA | 14 | TRBV5-1 | TGCGCCAGCAGCTTGGAACAGATGAACACTGAAGCTTTCTTT | CASSLEQMNTEAFF
NA | TRBJ2-7 | NA | 13 | TRBV7-9 | TGTGCCAGCAGCTTAGGACTAAAGGGCGAGCAGTACTTC | CASSLGLKGEQYF
NA | TRBJ2-7 | TRBD1 | 17 | TRBV5-4 | TGTGCCAGCAGCCTTTTTAAGGGACAGGGGACTCAGTACGAGCAGTACTTC | CASSLFKGQGTQYEQYF
NA | TRBJ2-3 | NA | 12 | TRBV2 | TGTGCCAGCAACGAGGGAACAGATACGCAGTATTTT | CASNEGTDTQYF
NA | TRBJ1-5 | NA | 14 | TRBV6-5 | TGTGCCAGCAGCCCCCAGGGTAACAATCAGCCCCAGCATTTT | CASSPQGNNQPQHF
once | TRBJ1-2 | NA | 12 | TRBV28 | TGTGCCAGCAGTTTTTCGGGGAGGGGCTACACCTTC | CASSFSGRGYTF
NA | TRBJ1-1 | NA | 14 | TRBV6-5 | TGTGCCAGCAGTTACGGAGCAGCTAACACTGAAGCTTTCTTT | CASSYGAANTEAFF
NA | TRBJ1-5 | TRBD1 | 15 | TRBV28 | TGTGCCAGCAGCCGGACAGGGGGCGGCAATCAGCCCCAGCATTTT | CASSRTGGGNQPQHF
NA | TRBJ2-1 | TRBD2 | 14 | TRBV9 | TGTGCCAGCAGCGTTAGGACTAGCGGGAGTGAGCAGTTCTTC | CASSVRTSGSEQFF
NA | TRBJ2-3 | NA | 18 | TRBV14 | TGTGCCAGCAGCCAACATCCCCCAGGACTCGATAGCACAGATACGCAGTATTTT | CASSQHPPGLDSTDTQYF
NA | TRBJ1-2 | NA | 15 | TRBV7-3 | TGTGCCAGCAGCCCCACGGGGGACCTCAAGGATGGCTACACCTTC | CASSPTGDLKDGYTF
NA | TRBJ2-2 | NA | 12 | TRBV19 | TGTGCCAGTAGTACCCAGACCGGGGAGCTGTTTTTT | CASSTQTGELFF
NA | TRBJ2-3 | TRBD2 | 16 | TRBV4-1 | TGCGCCAGCAGCCAAGACGACTTACTAGCGGGTTATACGCAGTATTTT | CASSQDDLLAGYTQYF
NA | TRBJ2-3 | NA | 15 | TRBV28 | TGTGCCAGCCCCCCCTCAGGGGTGGAGGTGAATACGCAGTATTTT | CASPPSGVEVNTQYF
once | TRBJ1-1 | NA | 13 | TRBV28 | TGTGCCAGCAGGGTACAGGGTTGGACTGAAGCTTTCTTT | CASRVQGWTEAFF